Detailed here is one T cell receptor (beta chain). These data are taken from a study of cytomegalovirus exposure and HLA in healthy donors. The germline V gene encodes CDR1 SGHRS and CDR2 YFSETQ. V was pared by 4 bases and J by 4 bases, with 9 bases of the junction left unmatched. The CDR3 runs to 15 residues. Primers included in the PCR were 60 Vbeta and 13 Jbeta primers. TCRdb's table, derived via immunoSEQ multiplex PCR, lists solely in-frame clones and lacks some. The sample carries around 150,000 clones, roughly 80% recorded once. Sequenced sample: PBMCs. This TCR was recovered from a man aged 40-49 years in good health and CMV-seropositive. This rearrangement joins TRBV5-1 to TRBJ2-3; 7 bases are a match to TRBD1. This CDR3 is CASSDTGQLADTQYF. The CDR3 nucleotides are TGCGCCAGCAGCGACACGGGACAGCTCGCAGATACGCAGTATTTT.